This TCR beta chain was sequenced in a study of cytomegalovirus exposure and HLA in healthy donors. Study overall: Early released data comprised tens of millions of unique TCRs from HLA-typed donors.

As regards this clone: The antigen is undetermined.

Amplification used 60 Vbeta primers and 13 Jbeta primers. Here immunoSEQ multiplex PCR was the method, and the copy in TCRdb shows in-frame clones only, minus some. This table holds about 150,000 clones, around 82% found once. General study points: After further analysis at a later stage, 16,951 TCR beta sequences were associated with HLA alleles at 0.05 false discovery rate. Rates of TCR association differed by HLA locus in a later analysis, with DRB1 highest and HLA-C lowest.

The CDR3 has 20 residues. The V gene's germline CDR1 is SGHVS and CDR2 FQNEAQ. The chain joins TRBV7-8 to TRBJ2-7; TRBD2 aligns across 13 bases. The J call may be wrong; the DNA end is better matched by TRBJ2-1. Sequenced sample: PBMCs. The TCR sequence derives from a woman aged 45 to 65 in good health and CMV-seropositive. CDR3 DNA sequence: TGTGCCAGCAGCTCGGGGCTGGGACTAGCGGGGTCGAGCTCCTACAATGAGCAGTTCTTC. It yields the protein CASSSGLGLAGSSSYNEQFF.